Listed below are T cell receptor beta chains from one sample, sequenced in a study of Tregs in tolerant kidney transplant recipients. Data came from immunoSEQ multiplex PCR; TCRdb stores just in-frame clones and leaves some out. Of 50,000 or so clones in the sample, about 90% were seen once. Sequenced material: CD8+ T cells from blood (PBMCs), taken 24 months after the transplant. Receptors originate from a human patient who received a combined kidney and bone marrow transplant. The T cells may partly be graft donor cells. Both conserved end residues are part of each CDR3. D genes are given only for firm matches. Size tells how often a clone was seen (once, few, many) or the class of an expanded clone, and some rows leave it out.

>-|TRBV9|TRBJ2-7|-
CASSVGGGLYEQYF
TGTGCCAGCAGCGTAGGTGGAGGACTCTACGAGCAGTACTTC
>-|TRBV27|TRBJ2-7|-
CASSLAEYYEQYF
TGTGCCAGCAGTTTGGCAGAATACTACGAGCAGTACTTC
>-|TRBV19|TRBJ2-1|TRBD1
CASSPGTGWNEQFF
TGTGCCAGTAGCCCCGGGACAGGTTGGAATGAGCAGTTCTTC
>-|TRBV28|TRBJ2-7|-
CASQKTAYEQYF
TGTGCCAGCCAAAAGACAGCCTACGAGCAGTACTTC
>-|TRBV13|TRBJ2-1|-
CASSLEAENEQFF
TGTGCCAGCAGCTTAGAAGCGGAGAATGAGCAGTTCTTC
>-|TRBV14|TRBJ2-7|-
CASSQVGGTFGYEQYF
TGTGCCAGCAGCCAAGTCGGAGGGACCTTTGGCTACGAGCAGTACTTC
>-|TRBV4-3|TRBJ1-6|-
CASSLGQNNSPLHF
TGCGCCAGCAGCCTCGGACAGAATAATTCCCCCCTCCACTTT
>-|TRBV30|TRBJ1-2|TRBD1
CAWSSQGESNYGYTF
TGTGCCTGGAGTAGCCAGGGGGAGTCGAACTATGGCTACACCTTC
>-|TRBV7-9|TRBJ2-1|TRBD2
CASSSPTSGSTYNEQFF
TGTGCCAGCAGCTCACCGACTAGCGGCTCTACCTACAATGAGCAGTTCTTC
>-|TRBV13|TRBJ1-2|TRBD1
CASSSGQANYGYTF
TGTGCCAGCAGCTCCGGACAGGCCAACTATGGCTACACCTTC
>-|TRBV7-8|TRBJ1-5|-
CASSLGPYQPQHF
TGTGCCAGCAGCTTAGGTCCTTATCAGCCCCAGCATTTT
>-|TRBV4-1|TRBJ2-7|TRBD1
CASSQEDRGLTYEQYF
TGCGCCAGCAGCCAAGAAGACAGGGGCCTTACCTACGAGCAGTACTTC
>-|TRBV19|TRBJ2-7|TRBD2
CASSISSGGYGEQYF
TGTGCCAGTAGTATCTCCAGCGGGGGATATGGCGAGCAGTACTTC
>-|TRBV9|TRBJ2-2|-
CASSPPTSNTGELFF
TGTGCCAGCAGCCCACCGACTTCCAACACCGGGGAGCTGTTTTTT
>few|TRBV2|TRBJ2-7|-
CASRAQGNEQYF
TGTGCCAGCAGAGCACAGGGAAACGAGCAGTACTTC
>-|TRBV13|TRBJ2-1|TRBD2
CASSSRREGGNEQFF
TGTGCCAGCAGCTCCCGACGGGAGGGGGGCAATGAGCAGTTCTTC
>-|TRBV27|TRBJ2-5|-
CASSSGAYLETQYF
TGTGCCAGCAGCTCGGGAGCCTATCTAGAGACCCAGTACTTC
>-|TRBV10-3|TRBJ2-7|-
CAISESSGRSYEQYF
TGTGCCATCAGTGAGTCTAGCGGTCGATCCTACGAGCAGTACTTC
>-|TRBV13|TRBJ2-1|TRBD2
CASSPGTSGGGPYNEQFF
TGTGCCAGCAGCCCCGGGACTAGCGGGGGGGGGCCCTACAATGAGCAGTTCTTC
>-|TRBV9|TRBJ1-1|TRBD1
CASATGIGTEAFF
TGTGCCAGCGCGACAGGGATCGGGACTGAAGCTTTCTTT
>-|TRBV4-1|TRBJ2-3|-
CASSQDLGTQYF
TGCGCCAGCAGCCAAGATCTAGGTACGCAGTATTTT
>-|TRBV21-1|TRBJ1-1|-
CASSKGVGQGISNTEAFF
-
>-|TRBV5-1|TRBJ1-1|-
CASSAGVGNTEAFF
TGCGCCAGCAGCGCCGGGGTAGGGAACACTGAAGCTTTCTTT
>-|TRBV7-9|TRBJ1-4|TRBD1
CASSAGGTNEKLFF
TGTGCCAGCAGTGCAGGGGGAACTAATGAAAAACTGTTTTTT
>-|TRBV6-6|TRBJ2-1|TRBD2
CASSPGLAAYNEQFF
TGTGCCAGCAGTCCCGGACTAGCGGCCTACAATGAGCAGTTCTTC
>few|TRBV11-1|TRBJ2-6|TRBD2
CASSLGTSETSGANVLTF
TGTGCCAGCAGCTTAGGGACTAGCGAGACCTCCGGGGCCAACGTCCTGACTTTC
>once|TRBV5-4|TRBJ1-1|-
CASSSVQGNTEAFF
TGTGCCAGCAGCTCCGTACAGGGGAACACTGAAGCTTTCTTT
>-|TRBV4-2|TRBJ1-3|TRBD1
CASSQGTGAAGNTIYF
TGTGCCAGCAGCCAAGGGACAGGGGCGGCTGGAAACACCATATATTTT
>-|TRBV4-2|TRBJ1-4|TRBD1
CASSQKTGDSEKLFF
TGTGCCAGCAGCCAAAAAACGGGGGACAGTGAAAAACTGTTTTTT
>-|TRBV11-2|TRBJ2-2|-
CASSLGGGLGTGELFF
TGTGCCAGCAGCTTAGGAGGCGGACTCGGCACCGGGGAGCTGTTTTTT
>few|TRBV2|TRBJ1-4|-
CASRESGQRATNEKLFF
TGTGCCAGCAGAGAGTCGGGACAACGAGCAACTAATGAAAAACTGTTTTTT
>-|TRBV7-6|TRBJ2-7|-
CASSLGQGGYYEQYF
TGTGCCAGCAGCTTAGGACAGGGAGGATACTACGAGCAGTACTTC
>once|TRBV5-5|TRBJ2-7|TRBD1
CASSLVDRGRDEQYF
TGTGCCAGCAGCTTGGTGGACAGGGGGCGGGACGAGCAGTACTTC
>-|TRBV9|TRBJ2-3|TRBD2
CASRDRLAGGPCFGTSPDTQYF
TGTGCCAGCAGAGACCGACTAGCGGGAGGGCCGTGTTTCGGGACCTCGCCAGATACGCAGTATTTT
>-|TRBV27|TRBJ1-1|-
CASSLSRLLNTEAFF
TGTGCCAGCAGTTTATCGAGGCTGCTGAACACTGAAGCTTTCTTT
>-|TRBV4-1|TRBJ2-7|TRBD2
CASSYLAETYEQYF
TGCGCCAGCAGCTACCTAGCGGAGACCTACGAGCAGTACTTC
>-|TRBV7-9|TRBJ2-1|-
CASSPLGIVSYNEQFF
TGTGCCAGCAGCCCTCTCGGGATAGTCTCCTACAATGAGCAGTTCTTC
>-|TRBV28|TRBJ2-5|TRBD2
CASSLYLAGETQYF
TGTGCCAGCAGTTTATATCTAGCGGGAGAGACCCAGTACTTC
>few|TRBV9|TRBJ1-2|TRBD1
CASSYSMTGEYYGYTF
TGTGCCAGCAGTTACTCGATGACAGGGGAATACTATGGCTACACCTTC
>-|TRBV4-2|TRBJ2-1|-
CASSQDIYNEQFF
TGTGCCAGCAGCCAGGACATATACAATGAGCAGTTCTTC
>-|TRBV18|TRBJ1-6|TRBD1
CASSPRDRGSSSPLHF
TGTGCCAGCTCACCACGAGACAGGGGTTCCAGCTCACCCCTCCACTTT
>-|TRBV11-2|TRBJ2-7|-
CASSPGPLYEQYF
TGTGCCAGCAGCCCAGGGCCACTCTACGAGCAGTACTTC
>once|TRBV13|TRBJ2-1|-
CASSLRGSRNEQFF
TGTGCCAGCAGCTTAAGAGGTAGTCGGAATGAGCAGTTCTTC
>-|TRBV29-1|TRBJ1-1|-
CSVDAGTEAFF
TGCAGCGTTGATGCGGGTACTGAAGCTTTCTTT
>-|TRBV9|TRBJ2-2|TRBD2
CASSSPSGGGIQAGELFF
TGTGCCAGCAGCTCCCCCTCGGGAGGGGGAATTCAGGCCGGGGAGCTGTTTTTT